This TCR beta chain was sequenced for a study of blood T cell repertoires in COVID-19. This clone has just one count. Germline V gene data show CDR1 as ENHRY and CDR2 as SYGVKD. J gave up 3 bases and V 3 bases, and 4 bases lay outside the gene matches. CDR3 size: 16 residues. The protocol was immunoSEQ multiplex PCR, while the TCRdb copy is restricted to in-frame clones and leaves out a portion. The table has roughly 260,000 clones, over 75% seen once. The chain carries TRBV10-3 and TRBJ2-1; 11 bases are shared with TRBD2. The receptor was isolated from a woman aged 50 to 60 who had recovered from COVID-19. Sequenced: PBMCs or T cells enriched from blood (not recorded which). The CDR3 coding sequence is TGTGCCATCAGTGATCTAACTAGCGGGAGCTACAATGAGCAGTTCTTC. As protein: CAISDLTSGSYNEQFF.